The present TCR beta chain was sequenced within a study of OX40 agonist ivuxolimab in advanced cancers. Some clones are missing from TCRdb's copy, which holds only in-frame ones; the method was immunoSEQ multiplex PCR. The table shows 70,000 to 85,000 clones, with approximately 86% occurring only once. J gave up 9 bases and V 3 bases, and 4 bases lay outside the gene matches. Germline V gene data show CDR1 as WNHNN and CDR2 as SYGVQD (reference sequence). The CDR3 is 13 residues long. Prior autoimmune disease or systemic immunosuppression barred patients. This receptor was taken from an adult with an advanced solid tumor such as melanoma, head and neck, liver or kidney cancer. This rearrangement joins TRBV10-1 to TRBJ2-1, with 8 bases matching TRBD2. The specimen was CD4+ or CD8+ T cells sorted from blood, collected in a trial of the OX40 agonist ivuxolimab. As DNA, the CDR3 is TGCGCCAGCAGTGAAACCGGGAGGGGTGAGCAGTTCTTC. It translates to CASSETGRGEQFF.